The clone carrying this T cell receptor (beta chain) was seen ten or more times. Its target is unknown. The CDR3 loop spans 14 amino acids. Germline V gene lookup returns CDR1 SGHTA and CDR2 FQGNSA. V shed 3 bases and J shed 5 bases, with 14 bases lying between them. The sample is drawn from a study of T cell repertoires in cytomegalovirus infection. Across the whole study: Newly reported HLA-C-restricted and thoroughly characterized HLA-B-restricted CMV epitopes were employed.

In TCRdb, the reads were re-called with MiXCR into one record per CDR3 protein. Of roughly 500,000 distinct CDR3 sequences in the sample, roughly 43% were seen once. Study-wide results and limits: Summed public TCR beta family frequency identified CMV carriers bearing the relevant HLA. The ex vivo response was dominated by HLA-C-restricted CMV-specific TCR beta clonotypes.

The V and J genes are TRBV7-2 and TRBJ2-7; the D is unclear. The clonotype was recovered from a human donor in good health (CMV status not recorded). Some clones in this sample may be carry-over from other donors' samples. This material consisted of cultured PBMCs, taken from culture after CMV antigen stimulation. The CDR3 nucleotides read TGTGCCAGCAGCTTCGGACCCCCACCTGACGAGCAGTACTTC. Amino acid sequence: CASSFGPPPDEQYF.